Listed below are T cell receptor beta chains from one sample, sequenced in a study of T-cell reconstitution after alpha-beta-depleted transplantation in children. TCRdb processed the PCR reads anew with MiXCR; each CDR3 protein has one entry. Of around 500,000 distinct CDR3 sequences listed, about an eighth are singletons. Sequences were derived from PBMCs from the stem cell graft donor, sampled from the stem cell graft. These receptors all stem from a human donor who donated a stem cell graft to a child with combined immunodeficiency. CDR3s include the opening cysteine and the closing phenylalanine or tryptophan. The D gene is left open where the match is weak. Only part of the rows carry a size: once, few, many, or a class if the clone is expanded.

v_gene	abundance	d_gene	j_gene	CDR3aa	CDR3nt
TRBV4-3	.	TRBD1	TRBJ1-5	CASSQELTGAQPQHF	TGCGCCAGCAGCCAAGAACTGACAGGGGCTCAGCCCCAGCATTTT
TRBV20-1	few	.	TRBJ1-1	CSARIPTLPGVYTEAFF	TGCAGTGCTAGGATCCCGACCCTTCCCGGAGTTTACACTGAAGCTTTCTTT
TRBV19	.	TRBD1	TRBJ2-7	CASSPGQAGYEQYF	TGTGCCAGTTCACCGGGACAGGCGGGCTACGAGCAGTACTTC
TRBV29-1	.	.	TRBJ2-4	CSVVSKNIQYF	TGCAGCGTTGTTTCCAAAAACATTCAGTACTTC
TRBV19	.	TRBD1	TRBJ2-1	CASSFEQGASNEQFF	TGTGCCAGTAGTTTTGAGCAGGGGGCTAGCAATGAGCAGTTCTTC
TRBV28	few	.	TRBJ2-2	CASRWDKQNTGELFF	TGTGCCAGCAGGTGGGACAAGCAGAACACCGGGGAGCTGTTTTTT
TRBV4-3	.	TRBD2	TRBJ2-7	CASSQDSSGASYEQYF	TGCGCCAGCAGCCAAGACTCTAGCGGGGCCTCCTACGAGCAGTACTTC
TRBV6-1	many	.	TRBJ2-1	CASTQPFAKEQFF	TGTGCCAGCACACAGCCTTTCGCGAAGGAGCAGTTCTTC
TRBV27	few	TRBD2	TRBJ2-1	CASSSKTSGIYNEQFF	TGTGCCAGCAGCTCGAAGACTAGCGGGATTTACAATGAGCAGTTCTTC
TRBV29-1	.	.	TRBJ2-7	CSVGRTVLTYEQYF	TGCAGCGTTGGGCGGACAGTACTAACCTACGAGCAGTACTTC
TRBV6-1	few	.	TRBJ2-2	CASSEVGGIPGELFF	TGTGCCAGCAGTGAAGTCGGTGGGATTCCCGGGGAGCTGTTTTTT
TRBV12-3/TRBV12-4	.	.	TRBJ2-3	CASTPAWGDTSTDTQYF	TGTGCCAGCACCCCTGCGTGGGGGGACACTAGCACAGATACGCAGTATTTT
TRBV7-8	.	TRBD2	TRBJ2-1	CASSPTSGSTYFSNEQFF	TGTGCCAGCAGCCCGACTAGCGGGAGTACCTATTTTTCGAATGAGCAGTTCTTC
TRBV20-1	few	.	TRBJ2-4	CSARGVRRDSNIQYF	TGCAGTGCTAGGGGGGTCCGGAGGGACTCAAACATTCAGTACTTC
TRBV28	many	TRBD2	TRBJ2-1	CASSTSIAGGFYNEQFF	TGTGCCAGCAGCACCAGCATAGCGGGGGGGTTCTACAATGAGCAGTTCTTC
TRBV29-1	many	.	TRBJ2-7	CSVERGGEQYF	TGCAGCGTTGAAAGGGGGGGTGAGCAGTACTTC
TRBV4-2	few	.	TRBJ1-5	CASSRDEWGQPQHF	TGTGCCAGCAGCCGTGACGAGTGGGGTCAGCCCCAGCATTTT
TRBV12-3/TRBV12-4	many	TRBD1	TRBJ2-7	CASRDRGRHEQYF	TGTGCCAGCAGGGACAGGGGTCGCCACGAGCAGTACTTC
TRBV29-1	.	.	TRBJ2-5	CSGRGSGETQYF	TGCAGCGGGAGGGGGAGCGGGGAGACCCAGTACTTC
TRBV5-1	.	TRBD1	TRBJ2-3	CASSSEQGPLIDTQYF	TGCGCCAGCAGCTCAGAACAGGGGCCCCTAATAGATACGCAGTATTTT
TRBV30	.	.	TRBJ2-1	CACTSGTTYNEQFF	TGTGCCTGTACCTCCGGGACGACATACAATGAGCAGTTCTTC
TRBV20-1	few	.	TRBJ2-5	CSATHFQETQYF	TGCAGTGCTACCCATTTCCAAGAGACCCAGTACTTC
TRBV10-3	.	TRBD2	TRBJ2-1	CAISESRLAGRLNEQFF	TGTGCCATCAGTGAGTCGAGACTAGCGGGTCGTCTCAATGAGCAGTTCTTC
TRBV4-3	.	.	TRBJ2-2	CASSQDGQSGRELFF	TGCGCCAGCAGCCAAGATGGACAGTCGGGGCGGGAGCTGTTTTTT
TRBV12-3/TRBV12-4	.	.	TRBJ1-2	CASSFGGRGYGYTF	TGTGCCAGCAGTTTTGGCGGAAGGGGCTATGGCTACACCTTC
TRBV20-1	.	.	TRBJ2-7	CSARRQGLYEQYF	TGCAGTGCTAGAAGACAGGGACTCTACGAGCAGTACTTC
TRBV4-3	few	.	TRBJ2-1	CASSQDYAGNYNEQFF	TGCGCCAGCAGCCAAGATTATGCGGGGAACTACAATGAGCAGTTCTTC
TRBV10-3	.	TRBD2	TRBJ2-5	CATVAGPLQETQYF	TGTGCCACCGTAGCGGGACCGCTCCAAGAGACCCAGTACTTC
TRBV7-9	.	TRBD1	TRBJ2-7	CASSVRDRGDYEQYF	TGTGCCAGCAGTGTACGGGACAGGGGGGATTACGAGCAGTACTTC
TRBV29-1	.	TRBD1	TRBJ2-3	CSVEDREFTDTQYF	TGCAGCGTTGAGGACAGGGAGTTCACAGATACGCAGTATTTT
TRBV20-1	few	.	TRBJ1-3	CSAAQTGRNTIYF	TGCAGTGCTGCGCAAACAGGGAGAAACACCATATATTTT
TRBV9	few	TRBD2	TRBJ2-2	CASSRSGGALAGELFF	TGTGCCAGCAGCCGTAGCGGGGGGGCCTTGGCCGGGGAGCTGTTTTTT
TRBV11-2	few	.	TRBJ2-7	CASSPFPGGGSRSYEQYF	TGTGCCAGCAGCCCATTCCCTGGGGGCGGGAGCAGATCCTACGAGCAGTACTTC
TRBV7-2	.	TRBD2	TRBJ2-7	CASSDSGPGYEQYF	TGTGCCAGCAGCGATAGCGGGCCGGGCTACGAGCAGTACTTC
TRBV7-8	.	.	TRBJ1-3	CASSLVPGSGNTIYF	TGTGCCAGCAGCTTAGTTCCCGGGTCTGGAAACACCATATATTTT
TRBV12-5	few	.	TRBJ2-1	CASLGGGGIDNEQFF	TGTGCTAGCTTGGGCGGGGGCGGAATTGACAATGAGCAGTTCTTC
TRBV3-1	few	.	TRBJ2-7	CASCQAGAFGQGFPYEQYF	TGTGCCAGCTGCCAAGCGGGGGCCTTCGGACAGGGTTTTCCCTACGAGCAGTACTTC
TRBV12-3/TRBV12-4	.	TRBD2	TRBJ2-7	CASSLSASGRGNEQYF	TGTGCCAGCAGTTTGTCGGCTAGCGGGAGGGGAAACGAGCAGTACTTC
TRBV6-1	.	TRBD1	TRBJ2-1	CAIQQGAIYNEQFF	TGTGCCATACAACAGGGGGCAATCTACAATGAGCAGTTCTTC
TRBV20-1	many	TRBD1	TRBJ1-6	CSAGTGDDSPLHF	TGCAGTGCTGGGACAGGGGATGATTCACCCCTCCACTTT
TRBV5-1	.	TRBD1	TRBJ2-1	CASSQGQGALYEQFF	TGCGCCAGCAGCCAGGGACAGGGGGCTTTATATGAGCAGTTCTTC
TRBV29-1	few	.	TRBJ1-2	CSVDPGLGSYTF	TGCAGCGTTGACCCCGGATTAGGTAGCTACACCTTC
TRBV12-3/TRBV12-4	few	TRBD1	TRBJ1-1	CASSLLIRGGGEAFF	TGTGCCAGCAGTTTACTCATTCGAGGGGGCGGAGAAGCTTTCTTT
TRBV12-3/TRBV12-4	.	.	TRBJ1-2	CASSLNPNNYGYTF	TGTGCCAGCAGTTTGAATCCCAATAACTATGGCTACACCTTC
TRBV4-3	few	.	TRBJ1-4	CASSQESTGDSNEKLFF	TGCGCCAGCAGCCAAGAAAGTACAGGTGATTCTAATGAAAAACTGTTTTTT
TRBV4-1	few	TRBD1	TRBJ2-3	CASSQGTVEGTDTQYF	TGCGCCAGCAGCCAGGGGACAGTCGAAGGTACAGATACGCAGTATTTT
TRBV2	.	.	TRBJ2-2	CASLREATGELFF	TGTGCCAGCTTGAGGGAGGCCACCGGGGAGCTGTTTTTT
TRBV19	few	TRBD1	TRBJ1-5	CASSTDRGRQPQHF	TGTGCCAGTAGTACGGACAGGGGGCGACAGCCCCAGCATTTT
TRBV24-1	few	TRBD1	TRBJ2-5	CATSDLRGDRGRETQYF	TGTGCCACCAGTGATTTGCGGGGGGACAGGGGGCGGGAGACCCAGTACTTC
TRBV24-1	few	TRBD1	TRBJ2-3	CATSGGQGFASTDTQYF	TGTGCCACCAGTGGGGGACAGGGCTTCGCTAGCACAGATACGCAGTATTTT
TRBV20-1	few	.	TRBJ2-3	CSARDGFRTDTQYF	TGCAGTGCTAGAGACGGCTTCCGCACAGATACGCAGTATTTT
TRBV7-2	few	.	TRBJ2-3	CASTHPEADTQYF	TGTGCCAGCACCCATCCGGAGGCGGATACGCAGTATTTT
TRBV7-2	many	TRBD2	TRBJ2-2	CASSSRVAGTGELFF	TGTGCCAGCAGCTCTCGAGTAGCGGGAACCGGGGAGCTGTTTTTT
TRBV29-1	many	TRBD1	TRBJ2-5	CSVEGTGAGETQYF	TGCAGCGTTGAAGGGACAGGGGCTGGAGAGACCCAGTACTTC